A single sample is the source of the 4 T cell receptor beta chains below, sequenced in a study of early T cells in non-severe SARS-CoV-2 infection. TCRdb redid the calling of the 5' RACE reads with MiXCR, one entry per CDR3 protein. The sample carries about 59,000 distinct CDR3 sequences, around 14% recorded once. The sequenced sample was whole blood, obtained at baseline. The receptors here all came from an adult who was a healthcare worker with PCR-confirmed SARS-CoV-2 infection or an uninfected control (not recorded which).

This clonotype was detected many times. DNA of the CDR3: TGTGCCAGCACCATCGGCAGGGTGGTAGATGAGCAGTTCTTC. This codes for CASTIGRVVDEQFF. This chain joins TRBV28 and TRBJ2-1, with D perhaps TRBD1 (5 bases). Trimming took 7 bases from V and 8 from J, leaving 18 bases between them. Germline assignment: CDR1 MDHEN and CDR2 SYDVKM. The CDR3 has 14 amino acids.

The chain carries TRBV2 and TRBJ2-7, with TRBD1 matching over 7 bases. This CDR3 has 14 residues. V trimming: 3 bases; J trimming: 5 bases; junction bases outside the gene matches: 7. Germline V lookup: CDR1 SNHLY, CDR2 FYNNEI. In DNA, the CDR3 is TGTGCCAGCAGTGAGTACAGGGGATTCAACGAGCAGTACTTC. Protein product: CASSEYRGFNEQYF.

A few counts support this clonotype. The rearrangement uses TRBV20-1 and TRBJ2-1; 7 nucleotides agree with TRBD2. The trim removed 3 bases at V and 9 bases at J, leaving 8 bases unmatched. The CDR3 has 13 amino acids. The germline CDR1 and CDR2 sequences are DFQATT and SNEGSKA (reference sequence). The CDR3: CSARGGRGSEQFF. In DNA, the CDR3 is TGCAGTGCTAGGGGTGGGAGGGGCAGTGAGCAGTTCTTC.

This clonotype was seen a few times. The rearrangement uses TRBV11-2 and TRBJ1-1; a possible D gene is TRBD1 (5 bases). V was cut by 2 bases and J by 4 bases, with 17 bases left in between. Germline-derived CDR1 and CDR2 are SGHAT and FQNNGV. This CDR3 contains 16 residues. CDR3 sequence (DNA): TGTGCCAGCAGCTTAAAGGGCGGGGCGGGAGGCACTGAAGCTTTCTTT. Its protein is CASSLKGGAGGTEAFF.